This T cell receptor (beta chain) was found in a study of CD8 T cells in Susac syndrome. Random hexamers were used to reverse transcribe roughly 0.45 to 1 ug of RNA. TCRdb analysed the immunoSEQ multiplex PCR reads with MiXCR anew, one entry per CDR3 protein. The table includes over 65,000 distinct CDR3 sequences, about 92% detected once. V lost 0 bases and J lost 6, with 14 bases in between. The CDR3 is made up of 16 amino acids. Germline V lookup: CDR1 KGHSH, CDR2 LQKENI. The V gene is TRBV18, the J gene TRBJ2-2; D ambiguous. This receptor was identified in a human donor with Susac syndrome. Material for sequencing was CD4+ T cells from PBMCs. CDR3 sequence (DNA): TGTGCCAGCTCACCACCGCTCAGATTGCTTGCCGGGGAGCTGTTTTTT. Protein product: CASSPPLRLLAGELFF. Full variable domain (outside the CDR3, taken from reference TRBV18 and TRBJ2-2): NAGVMQNPRHLVRRRGQEARLRCSPMKGHSHVYWYRQLPEEGLKFMVYLQKENIIDESGMPKERFSAEFPKEGPSILRIQQVVRGDSAAYFCASSPPLRLLAGELFFGEGSRLTVL.